The 30 T cell receptor beta chains below come from one sample, sequenced in a study of shared clonotypes between healthy human individuals. Sequencing used immunoSEQ multiplex PCR; TCRdb keeps in-frame clones, though not all of them. The sample holds approximately 940,000 clones; around 80% are singletons and the top ten take around 1.4%. The sample taken for sequencing was memory CD4+ T cells sorted from blood. Stated subset: CD45RA-negative fraction. The origin of the receptors is a man aged 18 to 30 in good health.

The chain combines TRBV9 with TRBJ2-7; 9 bases agree with TRBD2. The CDR3 contains 15 residues. Germline CDR1 is SGDLS and CDR2 is YYNGEE. V shed 0 bases and J 2 bases; nucleotides not matched to a gene: 3. CDR3 protein: CASSVGLADTYEQYF. The CDR3 nucleotides read TGTGCCAGCAGCGTAGGACTAGCGGATACCTACGAGCAGTACTTC.

There are a few counts of this clone. The J gene is TRBJ1-2, the V gene TRBV2, with 8 bases lining up with TRBD1. The germline CDR1 and CDR2 sequences are SNHLY and FYNNEI. V was clipped by 4 bases and J by 7 bases; unmatched bases: 11. The CDR3 totals 15 residues. This CDR3 is CASSVDRGDGGGYTF. In DNA, the CDR3 is TGTGCCAGCAGTGTTGACAGGGGCGATGGGGGTGGCTACACCTTC. The full variable domain, with the rest looked up from reference TRBV2 and TRBJ1-2, is EPEVTQTPSHQVTQMGQEVILRCVPISNHLYFYWYRQILGQKVEFLVSFYNNEISEKSEIFDDQFSVERPDGSNFTLKIRSTKLEDSAMYFCASSVDRGDGGGYTFGSGTRLTVV.

The rearrangement joins TRBV5-5 to TRBJ2-7; either TRBD1 or TRBD2 may fit D (5 bases each). The V end lost 4 bases, the J end lost 3 bases, and 14 bases lay between the germline ends. Germline values: CDR1 SGHKS, CDR2 YYEKEE (reference sequence). The CDR3 sequence is 14 residues long. The CDR3 DNA reads TGTGCCAGCAGCGGCCGGGACGGCCTCTACGAGCAGTACTTC. Translation: CASSGRDGLYEQYF. Together with reference TRBV5-5 and TRBJ2-7, the CDR3 gives the full variable domain: DAGVTQSPTHLIKTRGQQVTLRCSPISGHKSVSWYQQVLGQGPQFIFQYYEKEERGRGNFPDRFSARQFPNYSSELNVNALLLGDSALYLCASSGRDGLYEQYFGPGTRLTVT.

The V gene is TRBV23-1, the J gene TRBJ1-6; no definite D call. TRBV23-1 is annotated as an ORF whose role is uncertain. There are 13 residues in the CDR3. V was shortened by 9 bases and J by 10 bases, with 16 bases between the two germline ends. The CDR3 here is CARNFGLPSPLHF. CDR3 DNA: TGCGCCAGGAACTTCGGGCTTCCGTCACCCCTCCACTTT.

This chain connects TRBV7-7 to TRBJ1-5; the D gene is possibly TRBD1 (6 bases). This CDR3 is built from 15 residues. V was shortened by 11 bases and J by 1 base, with 18 bases between the two germline ends. CDR1 SSHAT and CDR2 FNYEAQ come from the germline V gene (reference sequence). This chain's CDR3 is CALTSGGESNQPQHF. For the CDR3, the DNA is TGTGCCCTTACGTCGGGGGGCGAGAGCAATCAGCCCCAGCATTTT.

CDR3: CASSNQRDSPLHF. CDR3 in DNA: TGTGCCAGCTCTAACCAAAGGGATTCACCCCTCCACTTT. This chain joins TRBV18 and TRBJ1-6; D not resolved. This CDR3 is built from 13 residues. Germline CDR1 is KGHSH and CDR2 is LQKENI. The V end was cut by 6 bases, the J end by 8 bases, with 11 bases between. The variable domain in full, completed from reference TRBV18 and TRBJ1-6, reads NAGVMQNPRHLVRRRGQEARLRCSPMKGHSHVYWYRQLPEEGLKFMVYLQKENIIDESGMPKERFSAEFPKEGPSILRIQQVVRGDSAAYFCASSNQRDSPLHFGNGTRLTVT.

The V call is TRBV6-1, the J call TRBJ2-1, with TRBD2 identical over 7 bases. Germline CDR1 and CDR2: MNHNS and SASEGT. V was pared by 4 bases and J by 3 bases, with 6 bases of the junction left unmatched. CDR3 size: 15 residues. CDR3 DNA sequence: TGTGCCAGCAGTGTGCCGGGACTAAACTACAATGAGCAGTTCTTC. It encodes CASSVPGLNYNEQFF.

The rearrangement links TRBV7-9 to TRBJ1-4; D ambiguous. The length of the CDR3 is 15 residues. Germline CDR1 and CDR2: SEHNR and FQNEAQ (reference sequence). Trimming cost V 5 bases and J 0 bases, with 10 bases left between them. The CDR3 protein is CASSLAEATNEKLFF. The CDR3, as DNA: TGTGCCAGCAGCCTCGCGGAGGCAACTAATGAAAAACTGTTTTTT.

This clone was picked up one time. The chain couples TRBV18 to TRBJ2-7, with 7 bases lining up with TRBD1. The CDR3 has 15 amino acids. Looked up from germline, CDR1 is KGHSH and CDR2 is LQKENI. The ends lost 4 bases at V and 0 bases at J; junction bases unmatched: 6. This CDR3 reads CASSLGQTSSYEQYF. CDR3 in DNA: TGTGCCAGCTCACTGGGACAGACGAGCTCCTACGAGCAGTACTTC.

This clone showed up just once. The V call is TRBV7-3, the J call TRBJ1-3; the D gene is possibly TRBD1 (5 bases). The CDR3 extends over 15 amino acids. Per the germline V gene, CDR1 is SGHTA and CDR2 is FQGTGA. V lost 5 bases and J lost 2, with 13 bases in between. CDR3 in amino acids: CASSPSGDPGNTIYF. CDR3 nucleotides: TGTGCCAGCAGCCCCAGCGGGGACCCTGGAAACACCATATATTTT.

The chain has TRBV28 and TRBJ1-2, with D unclear. Germline-derived CDR1 and CDR2 are MDHEN and SYDVKM. Trimming removed 4 bases at V and 6 bases at J, with 12 bases between. This CDR3 has 13 amino acids. The CDR3 spells CASSYGQVDGYTF. CDR3 DNA sequence: TGTGCCAGCAGTTACGGGCAGGTAGATGGCTACACCTTC.

The chain couples TRBV9 to TRBJ2-1; 7 nucleotides match TRBD2. V lost 6 bases and J lost 4; bases outside the gene matches: 4. Germline V CDR1 and CDR2: SGDLS, YYNGEE. CDR3 length: 13 amino acids. The CDR3 sequence is CASKDGGYNEQFF. CDR3 in DNA: TGTGCCAGCAAGGACGGGGGGTACAATGAGCAGTTCTTC.

This sequence joins TRBV28 and TRBJ2-3; D is possibly TRBD2 (6 bases). Germline V lookup: CDR1 MDHEN, CDR2 SYDVKM. V was cut by 3 bases and J by 2 bases, with 12 bases left in between. The CDR3 is 15 residues long. CDR3 in DNA: TGTGCCAGCAGTTTCCCTAGCGAGCTCACAGATACGCAGTATTTT. Translated, it gives CASSFPSELTDTQYF.

Turning to this clone: This specimen includes other DNA sequences encoding the same CDR3. In DNA, the CDR3 is TGTGCCACCAGCAGAGACGGGAGACGAGACAATGAGCAGTTCTTC. Translated, it gives CATSRDGRRDNEQFF. V gene TRBV15 combines with J gene TRBJ2-1, with a possible D match to TRBD2 (6 bases). V gave up 0 bases and J gave up 5 bases, with 11 bases separating them. Germline V gene lookup returns CDR1 LNHNV and CDR2 YYDKDF (reference sequence). The CDR3 loop spans 15 amino acids.

The chain links TRBV5-1 to TRBJ2-5; D possibly uses TRBD1 or TRBD2 (5 bases each). Germline CDR1 is SGHRS and CDR2 is YFSETQ. The CDR3 extends over 15 amino acids. The V gene lost 4 bases and the J gene lost 3 bases, with 16 bases spanning the gap. CDR3 region: CASSITGTLEETQYF. The CDR3 nucleotides are TGCGCCAGCAGCATAACCGGGACCCTCGAAGAGACCCAGTACTTC.

V and J are TRBV5-1 and TRBJ2-1; D is perhaps TRBD2 (5 bases). There are 15 residues in the CDR3. CDR1 and CDR2 from the germline V gene are SGHRS and YFSETQ. V was trimmed by 7 bases and J by 0 bases, leaving 14 bases between them. CDR3 coding DNA: TGCGCCAGCTCACCGGGGTTTAGCTCCTACAATGAGCAGTTCTTC. Encoded protein: CASSPGFSSYNEQFF.

The chain links TRBV6-5 to TRBJ1-1; 10 nucleotides line up with TRBD1. Germline V CDR1 and CDR2: MNHEY, SVGAGI. After removal of 4 bases from V and 3 bases from J, the junction contained 2 bases not matched to a gene. The CDR3 contains 14 residues. CDR3 in DNA: TGTGCCAGCAGTTCGGGACAGGGGCACACTGAAGCTTTCTTT. It translates to CASSSGQGHTEAFF.

This chain joins TRBV21-1 and TRBJ1-5; TRBD1 is taken as the D call from the table, unchecked against the DNA. TRBV21-1 corresponds to a pseudogene. The CDR3 sequence is 14 residues long. The CDR3 coding sequence is TGTGCCAGCAGCAAAGGGTCACAATTACAGCCCCAGCATTTT. It encodes CASSKGSQLQPQHF.

Comments on this clone: Just one base apart from a much larger clone, this may be a read error. Other DNA sequences of this sample code for an identical CDR3. The chain has TRBV10-3 and TRBJ2-7; 8 bases are shared with TRBD1. The trim removed 0 bases at V and 2 bases at J, leaving 3 bases unmatched. The CDR3 runs 15 residues. The V gene's germline CDR1 is ENHRY and CDR2 SYGVKD. DNA for the CDR3: TGTGCCATCAGTGAGTCGGGGACAGGCGCCTACGAGCAGTACTTC. It codes for CAISESGTGAYEQYF.

The V gene is TRBV6-6, the J gene TRBJ2-7; the match to TRBD1 covers 10 bases. J lost 2 bases, V lost 6 bases, and 7 bases had no gene match. In germline, CDR1 is MNHNY, CDR2 SVGAGI (reference sequence). The CDR3 is 15 amino acids. Here the CDR3 reads CASRDRDRGTYEQYF. The DNA of the CDR3 is TGTGCCAGCAGAGACCGGGACAGGGGTACCTACGAGCAGTACTTC.

The rearrangement joins TRBV10-2 to TRBJ2-1; 9 bases map to TRBD2. Germline V gene data show CDR1 as WSHSY and CDR2 as SAAADI. Unmatched junction bases numbered 7, after V lost 6 bases and J lost 4 bases. This CDR3 has 15 amino acids. CDR3 sequence reads: CASRLAGGFYNEQFF. In DNA, the CDR3 is TGCGCCAGCAGGCTGGCGGGGGGGTTTTACAATGAGCAGTTCTTC.

The V and J genes are TRBV10-1 and TRBJ2-2; 8 positions agree with TRBD2. Germline loops: CDR1 WNHNN, CDR2 SYGVQD (reference sequence). The CDR3 covers 14 residues. The V segment lost 6 bases and the J segment 7 bases; nucleotides outside the gene matches: 7. This chain's CDR3 is CASSPSGSVGELFF. CDR3 DNA sequence: TGCGCCAGCAGCCCTAGCGGGTCGGTCGGGGAGCTGTTTTTT.

This clone showed up just once. The V and J genes are TRBV5-1 and TRBJ2-7, with 7 bases lining up with TRBD2. The length of the CDR3 is 15 residues. The V segment lost 0 bases and the J segment 2 bases; nucleotides outside the gene matches: 5. The germline V gene encodes CDR1 SGHRS and CDR2 YFSETQ. The CDR3 DNA sequence: TGCGCCAGCAGCTTGGGTAGCGGGCAAACCTACGAGCAGTACTTC. It yields the protein CASSLGSGQTYEQYF.

CDR3 coding DNA: TGTGCCACTATCTCGGGGGCCACCTACGAGCAGTACTTC. Its translation: CATISGATYEQYF. This chain links TRBV19 with TRBJ2-7; the D gene could be TRBD1 or TRBD2 (6 bases each). The V and J ends lost 10 bases and 2 bases respectively, with 15 bases between them. CDR3 size: 13 residues. The germline V gene has CDR1 LNHDA and CDR2 SQIVND (reference sequence).

This clone occurred once. As DNA, the CDR3 is TGTGCCAGCACCTTCAGCGGGGCGTTTGAGACCCAGTACTTC. It specifies CASTFSGAFETQYF. The chain recombines TRBV7-2 with TRBJ2-5; the match to TRBD2 covers 7 bases. The CDR3 totals 14 residues. From germline, CDR1 is SGHTA and CDR2 FQGNSA. J gave up 5 bases and V 7 bases, and 10 bases lay outside the gene matches.

This clone has only one observation. CDR3 sequence reads: CASSVQQGNGELFF. Written as DNA, the CDR3 is TGTGCCAGTAGTGTCCAACAGGGAAACGGGGAGCTGTTTTTT. The J gene is TRBJ2-2, the V gene TRBV19; D might be TRBD1 (6 bases). CDR3 length: 14 residues. Per the germline V gene, CDR1 is LNHDA and CDR2 is SQIVND (reference sequence). The V gene lost 5 bases and the J gene lost 7 bases, with 14 bases spanning the gap.

The J gene is TRBJ2-2, the V gene TRBV7-8, with 9 bases matching TRBD2. After removal of 8 bases from V and 0 bases from J, the junction contained 10 bases not matched to a gene. Germline CDR1 reads SGHVS; CDR2 reads FQNEAQ. The CDR3 extends over 17 amino acids. The CDR3 DNA follows: TGTGCCAGCTCCCCACTAGCGGGCGTGACGAACACCGGGGAGCTGTTTTTT. Amino acid sequence: CASSPLAGVTNTGELFF.

The chain combines TRBV5-4 with TRBJ2-7; TRBD1 might be the D (5 bases). V lost 2 bases to trimming and J lost 0 bases, with 9 bases between them. The CDR3 contains 14 residues. The germline V gene encodes CDR1 SGHNT and CDR2 YYREEE (reference sequence). The CDR3 DNA reads TGTGCCAGCAGCTTATCTACAGGCTCCTACGAGCAGTACTTC. This sequence encodes CASSLSTGSYEQYF.

V gene TRBV5-6 combines with J gene TRBJ1-2, with 7 bases fitting TRBD1. The CDR3 length is 14 residues. The germline CDR1 and CDR2 sequences are SGHDT and YYEEEE. Trimming at V came to 0 bases and at J to 8 bases, leaving 7 bases not matched to a gene. The CDR3, as DNA: TGTGCCAGCAGCTTGGGACAGGGAATGTCGGGCTACACCTTC. As protein: CASSLGQGMSGYTF.

The chain combines TRBV30 with TRBJ2-5; D perhaps matches TRBD1 (6 bases). CDR3 length: 13 residues. Trimming took 7 bases from V and 1 from J, leaving 13 bases between them. The V gene's germline CDR1 is GTSNPN and CDR2 SVGIG (reference sequence). CDR3 protein: CASSRQVQETQYF. The CDR3 region has the DNA TGTGCCTCATCTCGACAGGTCCAAGAGACCCAGTACTTC.